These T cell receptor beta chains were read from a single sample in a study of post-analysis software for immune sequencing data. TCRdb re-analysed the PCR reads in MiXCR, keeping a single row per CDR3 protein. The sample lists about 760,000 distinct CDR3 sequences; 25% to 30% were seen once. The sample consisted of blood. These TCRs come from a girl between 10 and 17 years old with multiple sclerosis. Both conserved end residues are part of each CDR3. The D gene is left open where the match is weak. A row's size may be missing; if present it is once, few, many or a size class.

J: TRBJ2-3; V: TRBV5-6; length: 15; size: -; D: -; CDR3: CASSLLQDGTDTQYF; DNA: TGTGCCAGCAGCCTATTACAGGACGGCACAGATACGCAGTATTTT
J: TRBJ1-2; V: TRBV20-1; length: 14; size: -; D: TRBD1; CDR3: CSAAPGQISYGYTF; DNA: TGCAGTGCTGCTCCGGGACAGATCTCCTATGGCTACACCTTC
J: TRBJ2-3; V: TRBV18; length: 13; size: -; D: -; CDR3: CASSPPNEDTQYF; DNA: TGTGCCAGCTCACCACCGAATGAAGATACGCAGTATTTT
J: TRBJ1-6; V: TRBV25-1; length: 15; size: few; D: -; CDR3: CASKEGAGEYSPLHF; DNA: TGTGCCAGCAAGGAAGGGGCAGGGGAGTATTCACCCCTCCACTTT
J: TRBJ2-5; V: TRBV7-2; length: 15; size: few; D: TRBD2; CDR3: CASSFTSGYQETQYF; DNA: TGTGCCAGCAGCTTCACTAGCGGTTACCAAGAGACCCAGTACTTC
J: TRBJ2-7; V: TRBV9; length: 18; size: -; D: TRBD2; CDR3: CASSVAGGGLAKYNEQYF; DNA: TGTGCCAGCAGCGTAGCAGGGGGGGGACTAGCGAAGTACAATGAGCAGTACTTC
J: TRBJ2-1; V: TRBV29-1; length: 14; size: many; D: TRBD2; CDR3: CSVELAGRYNEQFF; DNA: TGCAGCGTTGAATTAGCGGGACGCTACAATGAGCAGTTCTTC
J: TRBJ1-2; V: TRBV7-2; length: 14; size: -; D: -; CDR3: CASSLARLRSGYTF; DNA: TGTGCCAGCAGCTTAGCACGCCTGAGGAGTGGCTACACCTTC
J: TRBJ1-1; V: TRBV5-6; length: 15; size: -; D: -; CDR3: CASSLFMELNTEAFF; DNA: TGTGCCAGCAGCTTGTTTATGGAGTTGAACACTGAAGCTTTCTTT
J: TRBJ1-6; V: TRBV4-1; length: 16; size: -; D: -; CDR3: CASSQEGQPYNSPLHF; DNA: TGCGCCAGCAGCCAAGAGGGCCAGCCCTACAATTCACCCCTCCACTTT
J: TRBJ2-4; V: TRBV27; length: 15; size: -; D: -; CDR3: CASCDLKRAKNIQYF; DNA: TGTGCCAGCTGCGATCTTAAGCGGGCCAAAAACATTCAGTACTTC
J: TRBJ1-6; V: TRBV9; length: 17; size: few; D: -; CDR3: CASSPDRGSSYNSPLHF; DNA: TGTGCCAGCAGCCCGGACCGGGGTAGCTCCTATAATTCACCCCTCCACTTT
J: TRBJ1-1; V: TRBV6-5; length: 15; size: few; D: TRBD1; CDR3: CASNRGLNWNTEAFF; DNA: TGTGCCAGCAACAGGGGCCTAAATTGGAACACTGAAGCTTTCTTT
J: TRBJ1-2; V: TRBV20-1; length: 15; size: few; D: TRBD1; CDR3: CSASRAGQGFFGYTF; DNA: TGCAGTGCTAGCCGGGCGGGACAGGGGTTTTTCGGCTACACCTTC
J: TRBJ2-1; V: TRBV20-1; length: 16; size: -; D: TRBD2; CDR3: CSARDPGLATNNEQFF; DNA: TGCAGTGCTAGAGATCCGGGACTAGCTACAAACAATGAGCAGTTCTTC
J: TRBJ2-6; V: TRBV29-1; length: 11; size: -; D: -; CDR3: CSVDQGDFLTF; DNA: TGCAGCGTGGACCAGGGGGACTTCCTGACTTTC
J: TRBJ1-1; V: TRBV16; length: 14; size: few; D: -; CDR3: CASSPGAGYADAFF; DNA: TGTGCCAGCAGCCCGGGGGCAGGGTATGCAGATGCTTTCTTT
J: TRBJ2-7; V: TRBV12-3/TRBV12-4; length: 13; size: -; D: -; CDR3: CASSFDKGSEQYF; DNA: TGTGCCAGCAGTTTCGACAAGGGAAGCGAGCAGTACTTC
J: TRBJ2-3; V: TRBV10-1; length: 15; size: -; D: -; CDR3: CASSDSGLMTDTQYF; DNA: TGCGCCAGCAGTGATTCCGGACTAATGACAGATACGCAGTATTTT
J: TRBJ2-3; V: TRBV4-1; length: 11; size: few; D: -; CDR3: CASSQDEVGYF; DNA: TGCGCCAGCAGCCAAGATGAGGTTGGGTATTTT
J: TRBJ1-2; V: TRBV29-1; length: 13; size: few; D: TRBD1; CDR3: CSVGGTGNYGYTF; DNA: TGCAGCGTTGGCGGGACAGGGAACTATGGCTACACCTTC
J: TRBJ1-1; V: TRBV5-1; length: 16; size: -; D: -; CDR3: CASSSVLGAMNTEAFF; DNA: TGCGCCAGCAGCTCGGTACTCGGAGCTATGAACACTGAAGCTTTCTTT
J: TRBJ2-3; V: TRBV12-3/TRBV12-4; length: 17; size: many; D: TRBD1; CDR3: CASSRMGQGYFRRTQYF; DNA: TGTGCCAGCAGTAGGATGGGACAGGGGTATTTTAGGAGGACGCAGTATTTT
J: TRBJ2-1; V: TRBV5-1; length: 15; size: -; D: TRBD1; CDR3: CASSLGQGVHNEQFF; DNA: TGCGCCAGCAGCTTGGGCCAGGGGGTCCACAATGAGCAGTTCTTC
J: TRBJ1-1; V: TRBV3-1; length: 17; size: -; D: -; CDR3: CASSPGDGPRMNTEAFF; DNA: TGTGCCAGCAGCCCGGGGGACGGACCTAGGATGAACACTGAAGCTTTCTTT
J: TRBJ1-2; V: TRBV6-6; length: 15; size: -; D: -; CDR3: CASSMDGSEFYGYTF; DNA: TGTGCCAGCAGTATGGACGGGTCAGAGTTCTATGGCTACACCTTC
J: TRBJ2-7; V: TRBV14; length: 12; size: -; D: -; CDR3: CASRPGGHEQYF; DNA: TGTGCCAGCAGACCCGGGGGACACGAGCAGTACTTC
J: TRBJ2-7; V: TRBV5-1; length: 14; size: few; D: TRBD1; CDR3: CASSLPDRGHEQYF; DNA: TGCGCCAGCAGCTTGCCGGACAGGGGGCACGAGCAGTACTTC
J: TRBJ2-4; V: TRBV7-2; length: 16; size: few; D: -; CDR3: CASSLALGTHQNIQYF; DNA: TGTGCCAGCAGCTTAGCGCTAGGGACCCACCAAAACATTCAGTACTTC
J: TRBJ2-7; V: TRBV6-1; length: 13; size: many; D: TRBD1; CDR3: CASRKGQGYEQYF; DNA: TGTGCCAGCAGGAAGGGACAGGGCTACGAGCAGTACTTC
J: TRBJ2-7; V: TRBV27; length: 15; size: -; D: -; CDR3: CASSLSALADYEQYF; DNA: TGTGCCAGCAGTTTATCGGCGCTAGCAGACTACGAGCAGTACTTC
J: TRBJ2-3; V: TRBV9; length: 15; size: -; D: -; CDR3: CASSRPPLNTDTQYF; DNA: TGTGCCAGCAGTAGGCCGCCACTAAACACAGATACGCAGTATTTT
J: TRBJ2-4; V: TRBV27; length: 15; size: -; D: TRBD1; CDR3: CASSTLGTGENIQYF; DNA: TGTGCCAGCAGTACCCTCGGGACAGGGGAAAACATTCAGTACTTC
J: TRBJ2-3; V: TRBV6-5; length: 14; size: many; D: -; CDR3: CASSPQKGVDTQYF; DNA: TGTGCCAGCAGCCCACAAAAGGGAGTGGATACGCAGTATTTT
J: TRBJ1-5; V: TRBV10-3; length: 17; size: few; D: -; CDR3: CAISESHREPSNQPQHF; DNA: TGTGCCATCAGTGAGTCCCACAGGGAGCCTAGCAATCAGCCCCAGCATTTT
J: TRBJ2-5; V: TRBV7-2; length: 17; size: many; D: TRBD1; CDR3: CASSLAPGTVRQETQYF; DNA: TGTGCCAGCAGCTTAGCCCCCGGGACAGTGAGGCAAGAGACCCAGTACTTC
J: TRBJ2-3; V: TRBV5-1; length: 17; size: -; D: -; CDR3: CASSWLNTGISGDTQYF; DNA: TGCGCCAGCAGCTGGCTAAATACAGGGATTTCGGGAGATACGCAGTATTTT